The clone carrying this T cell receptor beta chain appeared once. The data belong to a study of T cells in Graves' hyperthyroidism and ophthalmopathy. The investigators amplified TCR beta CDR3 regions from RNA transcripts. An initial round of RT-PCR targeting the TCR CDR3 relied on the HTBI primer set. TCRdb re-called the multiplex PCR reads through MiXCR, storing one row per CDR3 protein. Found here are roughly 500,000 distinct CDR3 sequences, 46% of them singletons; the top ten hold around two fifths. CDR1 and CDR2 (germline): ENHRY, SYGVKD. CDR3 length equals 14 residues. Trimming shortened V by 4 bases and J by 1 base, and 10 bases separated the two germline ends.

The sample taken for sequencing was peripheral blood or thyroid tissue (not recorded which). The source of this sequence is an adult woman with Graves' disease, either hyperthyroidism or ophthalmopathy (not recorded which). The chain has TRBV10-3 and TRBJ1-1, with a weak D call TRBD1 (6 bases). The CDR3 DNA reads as TGTGCCATCAGTGCGCAGGGGACGAACACTGAAGCTTTCTTT. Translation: CAISAQGTNTEAFF.